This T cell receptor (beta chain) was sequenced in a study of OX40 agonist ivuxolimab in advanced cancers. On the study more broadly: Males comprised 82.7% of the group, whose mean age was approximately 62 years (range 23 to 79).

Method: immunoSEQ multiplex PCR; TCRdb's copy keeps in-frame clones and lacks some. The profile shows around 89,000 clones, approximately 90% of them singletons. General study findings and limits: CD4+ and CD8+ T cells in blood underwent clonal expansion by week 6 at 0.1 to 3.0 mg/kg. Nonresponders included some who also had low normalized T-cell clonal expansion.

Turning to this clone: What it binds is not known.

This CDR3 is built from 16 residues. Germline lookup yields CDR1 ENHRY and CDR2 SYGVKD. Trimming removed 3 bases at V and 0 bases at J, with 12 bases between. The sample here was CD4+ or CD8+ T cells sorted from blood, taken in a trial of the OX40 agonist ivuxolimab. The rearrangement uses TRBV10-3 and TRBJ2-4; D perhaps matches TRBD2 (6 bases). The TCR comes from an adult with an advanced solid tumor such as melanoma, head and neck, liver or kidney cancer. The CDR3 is CAISEGGMLAKNIQYF. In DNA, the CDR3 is TGTGCCATCAGTGAAGGCGGGATGTTAGCCAAAAACATTCAGTACTTC.